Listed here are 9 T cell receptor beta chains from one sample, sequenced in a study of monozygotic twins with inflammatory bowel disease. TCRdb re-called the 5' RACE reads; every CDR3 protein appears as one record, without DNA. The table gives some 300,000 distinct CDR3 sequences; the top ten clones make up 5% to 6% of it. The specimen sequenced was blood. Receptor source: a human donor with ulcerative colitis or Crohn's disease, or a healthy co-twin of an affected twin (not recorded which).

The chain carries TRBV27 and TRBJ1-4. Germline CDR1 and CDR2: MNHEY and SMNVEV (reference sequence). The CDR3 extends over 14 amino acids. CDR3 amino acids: CASSLWQNNEKLFF. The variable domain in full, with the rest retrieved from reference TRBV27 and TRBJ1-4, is EAQVTQNPRYLITVTGKKLTVTCSQNMNHEYMSWYRQDPGLGLRQIYYSMNVEVTDKGDVPEGYKVSRKEKRNFPLILESPSPNQTSLYFCASSLWQNNEKLFFGSGTQLSVL.

CDR3: CSAPDISGNTIYF. The chain joins TRBV20-1 to TRBJ1-3; the TCRdb D gene call, TRBD1, has no DNA to confirm it. This CDR3 contains 13 residues. CDR1 and CDR2 from the germline V gene are DFQATT and SNEGSKA (reference sequence).

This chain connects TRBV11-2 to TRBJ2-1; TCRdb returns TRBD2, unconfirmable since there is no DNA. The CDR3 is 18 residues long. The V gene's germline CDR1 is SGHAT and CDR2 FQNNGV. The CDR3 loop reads CASSLTGGGSSSYNEQFF.

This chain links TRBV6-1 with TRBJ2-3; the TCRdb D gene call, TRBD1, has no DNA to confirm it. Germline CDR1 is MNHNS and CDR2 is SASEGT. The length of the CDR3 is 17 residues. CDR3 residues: CASLGRGRTIGSDTQYF.

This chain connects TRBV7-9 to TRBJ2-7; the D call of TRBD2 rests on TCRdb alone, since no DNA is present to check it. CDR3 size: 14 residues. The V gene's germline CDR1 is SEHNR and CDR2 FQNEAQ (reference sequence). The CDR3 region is CASRASSGSSEQYF. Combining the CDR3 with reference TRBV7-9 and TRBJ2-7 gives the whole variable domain DTGVSQNPRHKITKRGQNVTFRCDPISEHNRLYWYRQTLGQGPEFLTYFQNEAQLEKSRLLSDRFSAERPKGSFSTLEIQRTEQGDSAMYLCASRASSGSSEQYFGPGTRLTVT.

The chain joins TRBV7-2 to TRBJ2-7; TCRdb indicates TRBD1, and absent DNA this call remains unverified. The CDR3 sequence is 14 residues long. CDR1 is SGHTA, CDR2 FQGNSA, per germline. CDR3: CASSLGTGFNEQYF. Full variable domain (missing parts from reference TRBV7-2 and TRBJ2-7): GAGVSQSPSNKVTEKGKDVELRCDPISGHTALYWYRQSLGQGLEFLIYFQGNSAPDKSGLPSDRFSAERTGGSVSTLTIQRTQQEDSAVYLCASSLGTGFNEQYFGPGTRLTVT.

CDR3 amino acids: CASSPKHKDGRSYNEQFF. V gene TRBV5-1 combines with J gene TRBJ2-1. The length of the CDR3 is 18 residues. Germline V lookup: CDR1 SGHRS, CDR2 YFSETQ.

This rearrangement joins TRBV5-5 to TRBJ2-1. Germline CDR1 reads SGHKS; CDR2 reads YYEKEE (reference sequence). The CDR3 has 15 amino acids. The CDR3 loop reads CASSLGAGVYNEQFF.

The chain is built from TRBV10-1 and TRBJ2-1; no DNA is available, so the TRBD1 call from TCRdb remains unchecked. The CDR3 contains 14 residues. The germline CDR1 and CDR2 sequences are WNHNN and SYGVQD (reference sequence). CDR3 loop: CASSEGVRFGEQFF.